These 24 T cell receptor beta chains came from one sample sequenced in a study of blood T cell repertoires in COVID-19. The method was immunoSEQ multiplex PCR; TCRdb's version includes in-frame clones alone and lacks a portion of them. The table has 200,000 to 250,000 clones, 82% seen once; the top ten hold approximately 4.9%. Source material: peripheral blood. All receptors come from a woman aged 80 or older with active or convalescent COVID-19.

The rearrangement links TRBV15 to TRBJ2-5; no definite D call. Germline CDR1 LNHNV, CDR2 YYDKDF (reference sequence). The CDR3 runs to 13 residues. V was clipped by 0 bases and J by 2 bases, with 4 bases between them. The CDR3 protein is CATSRERQETQYF. The CDR3 region has the DNA TGTGCCACCAGCAGAGAACGGCAAGAGACCCAGTACTTC. The complete variable domain, with remaining parts taken from reference TRBV15 and TRBJ2-5, reads DAMVIQNPRYQVTQFGKPVTLSCSQTLNHNVMYWYQQKSSQAPKLLFHYYDKDFNNEADTPDNFQSRRPNTSFCFLDIRSPGLGDTAMYLCATSRERQETQYFGPGTRLLVL.

This chain links TRBV5-4 with TRBJ2-3; 10 bases fit TRBD1. Trimming cost V 4 bases and J 6 bases; bases outside gene matches: 8. Germline V lookup: CDR1 SGHNT, CDR2 YYREEE (reference sequence). The CDR3 has 15 amino acids. In nucleotides, the CDR3 is TGTGCCAGCAGCCTGGGACAGGGGAGGTGGGATACGCAGTATTTT. This gives the protein CASSLGQGRWDTQYF.

J is TRBJ1-4 and V is TRBV4-1; 9 bases are a match to TRBD1. Trimming at V came to 0 bases and at J to 5 bases, leaving 13 bases not matched to a gene. The germline CDR1 and CDR2 sequences are MGHRA and YSYEKL. CDR3 length: 19 residues. In DNA form, the CDR3 reads TGCGCCAGCAGCCAAGAACGACAGGGGGTCTCTTCTCGCAATGAAAAACTGTTTTTT. This gives the protein CASSQERQGVSSRNEKLFF.

This chain uses TRBV3-1 (or the pseudogene TRBV3-2) with TRBJ1-2; TRBD1 matches 7 bases. V shed 5 bases, J shed 7 bases, and the junction held 4 bases outside the gene matches. Germline V gene data show CDR1 as LGHDT and CDR2 as YNNKEL (reference sequence). The CDR3 is made up of 12 amino acids. Here the CDR3 reads CASSTTGAGYTF. The DNA of the CDR3 is TGTGCCAGCAGCACCACAGGGGCTGGCTACACCTTC.

This clone was observed a handful of times. The chain joins TRBV5-4 to TRBJ2-3; no definite D call. V was clipped by 4 bases and J by 3 bases, with 12 bases between them. The CDR3 covers 14 residues. CDR1 and CDR2 (germline): SGHNT, YYREEE (reference sequence). CDR3 residues: CASSPGHATDTQYF. The DNA of the CDR3 is TGTGCCAGCAGCCCCGGTCATGCTACAGATACGCAGTATTTT.

This chain joins TRBV5-1 and TRBJ1-3, with no clear D. Germline values: CDR1 SGHRS, CDR2 YFSETQ. V was trimmed by 2 bases and J by 4 bases, leaving 16 bases between them. This CDR3 spans 16 amino acids. The CDR3 loop reads CASSLTALSGGNTIYF. As DNA, the CDR3 is TGCGCCAGCAGCTTAACAGCTCTCTCTGGGGGAAACACCATATATTTT.

This clone was seen a few times. The chain combines TRBV7-8 with TRBJ2-1, with TRBD1 matching over 9 bases. V was pared by 5 bases and J by 8 bases, with 10 bases of the junction left unmatched. Looked up from germline, CDR1 is SGHVS and CDR2 is FQNEAQ. The CDR3 contains 15 residues. CDR3 nucleotide sequence: TGTGCCAGCAGCCCGCAGGACAGGGGTCTCGATGAGCAGTTCTTC. Protein sequence: CASSPQDRGLDEQFF.

The rearrangement uses TRBV15 and TRBJ1-1; D is perhaps TRBD1 (6 bases). This CDR3 is 13 amino acids long. The V and J ends lost 9 bases and 5 bases respectively, with 16 bases between them. Germline V gene sequence: CDR1 LNHNV, CDR2 YYDKDF (reference sequence). Here the CDR3 DNA reads TGTGCCACGATGATACAGGGCGGAACTGAAGCTTTCTTT. Protein product: CATMIQGGTEAFF.

The rearrangement joins TRBV21-1 to TRBJ2-7; the D call in the table, TRBD1, was not verified against the DNA. TRBV21-1 is reported as a pseudogene. The CDR3 is made up of 14 amino acids. The CDR3 sequence: CASSHPGKWVSLHF. For the CDR3, the DNA is TGTGCCAGCAGCCACCCAGGGAAATGGGTATCGTTGCACTTC.

The CDR3 is CASRQQGAKYNEQFF. The CDR3 bases are TGTGCCAGCAGACAACAGGGGGCAAAGTACAATGAGCAGTTCTTC. V and J are TRBV2 and TRBJ2-1; TRBD1 matches at 9 bases. The germline gives CDR1 SNHLY, CDR2 FYNNEI. The V gene end was trimmed by 6 bases and the J gene end by 4 bases; junction bases not matched to a gene: 7. The CDR3 loop spans 15 amino acids.

The V and J genes are TRBV9 and TRBJ2-2, with D possibly TRBD2 on 5 matching bases. CDR1 is SGDLS and CDR2 is YYNGEE in the germline V gene. V lost 1 base and J lost 4, with 14 bases in between. The CDR3 covers 16 residues. The chain's CDR3 is CASSVLATEVTGELFF. As DNA, the CDR3 is TGTGCCAGCAGCGTACTAGCAACGGAGGTCACCGGGGAGCTGTTTTTT.

The chain recombines TRBV18 with TRBJ1-1, with 10 bases matching TRBD1. CDR3 length equals 19 residues. The J segment lost 5 bases and the V segment lost 1 base, leaving 16 bases of the junction unmatched. The germline CDR1 and CDR2 sequences are KGHSH and LQKENI. CDR3 DNA: TGTGCCAGCTCACCACTTGCGGGGACAGGGGTCGAGGCTAGGACTGAAGCTTTCTTT. It is translated as CASSPLAGTGVEARTEAFF.

The chain links TRBV2 to TRBJ2-7; D is perhaps TRBD1 (5 bases). The ends were cut back, 8 bases at V and 2 bases at J, with 10 bases in the middle. Germline loops: CDR1 SNHLY, CDR2 FYNNEI. This CDR3 is 12 amino acids long. DNA of the CDR3: TGTGCCAGCTCGACAGATACCTACGAGCAGTACTTC. It encodes CASSTDTYEQYF.

This chain joins TRBV19 and TRBJ2-7; unclear D gene. V lost 6 bases and J lost 2, with 11 bases in between. Germline CDR1 reads LNHDA; CDR2 reads SQIVND (reference sequence). The CDR3 is made up of 13 amino acids. CDR3 DNA: TGTGCCAGTAGCACAGTTTCAACCTACGAGCAGTACTTC. It yields the protein CASSTVSTYEQYF.

This chain links TRBV3-1 (or the pseudogene TRBV3-2) with TRBJ2-3, with TRBD2 matching 12 bases. This CDR3 comprises 18 residues. Germline-derived CDR1 and CDR2 are LGHDT and YNNKEL (reference sequence). The ends lost 4 bases at V and 1 base at J; junction bases unmatched: 9. The CDR3 loop is CASSPGLAGRVRTDTQYF. The CDR3 nucleotides are TGTGCCAGCAGCCCTGGACTAGCGGGACGGGTACGCACAGATACGCAGTATTTT.

This chain connects TRBV30 to TRBJ1-6, with 7 bases aligning to TRBD1. This CDR3 is 14 amino acids long. Losses at the gene ends were 0 bases for V and 14 bases for J; bases not matched to a gene: 10. Germline V lookup: CDR1 GTSNPN, CDR2 SVGIG (reference sequence). The CDR3 region has the DNA TGTGCCTGGAGTGTAAAGGGGGCGGAGGGAGCCCTCCACTTT. Its translation: CAWSVKGAEGALHF.

V and J are TRBV7-2 and TRBJ1-5, with D perhaps matching TRBD1 (6 bases). With 2 bases removed from V and 6 bases from J, the gap between germline ends came to 14 bases. The CDR3 loop spans 15 amino acids. Germline CDR1 SGHTA, CDR2 FQGNSA. CDR3 residues: CASSLSARGGQPQHF. The CDR3 DNA reads as TGTGCCAGCAGCTTAAGTGCCAGGGGTGGTCAGCCCCAGCATTTT.

The rearrangement joins TRBV7-2 to TRBJ2-7, with 9 bases lining up with TRBD2. With V trimmed by 3 bases and J by 6 bases, 9 bases remained unmatched. CDR1 SGHTA and CDR2 FQGNSA come from the germline V gene. There are 15 residues in the CDR3. CDR3 sequence reads: CASSFGGTSPTEQYF. The CDR3, as DNA: TGTGCCAGCAGCTTTGGCGGGACTAGCCCCACCGAGCAGTACTTC.

V usage is TRBV30 and J usage is TRBJ2-5, with 8 bases that match TRBD2. The trim removed 0 bases at V and 7 bases at J, leaving 7 bases unmatched. Germline loops: CDR1 GTSNPN, CDR2 SVGIG (reference sequence). The CDR3 extends over 14 amino acids. The CDR3 protein is CAWSVVSGVGTQYF. The DNA for the CDR3 is TGTGCCTGGAGTGTAGTTAGCGGGGTGGGGACCCAGTACTTC. The full variable domain, with the rest looked up from reference TRBV30 and TRBJ2-5, is SQTIHQWPATLVQPVGSPLSLECTVEGTSNPNLYWYRQAAGRGLQLLFYSVGIGQISSEVPQNLSASRPQDRQFILSSKKLLLSDSGFYLCAWSVVSGVGTQYFGPGTRLLVL.

This clone was picked up one time. The V and J genes are TRBV28 and TRBJ1-2; D is undetermined. V lost 3 bases, J lost 3 bases, and 8 bases lay in between. The germline V gene has CDR1 MDHEN and CDR2 SYDVKM. The CDR3 has 13 residues. CDR3 region: CASSFLPDYGYTF. CDR3 DNA sequence: TGTGCCAGCAGTTTCCTTCCGGACTATGGCTACACCTTC.

V and J are TRBV7-2 and TRBJ2-7, with D unclear. The CDR3 is made up of 15 amino acids. Germline V CDR1 and CDR2: SGHTA, FQGNSA. V lost 1 base, J lost 0 bases, and 10 bases lay in between. DNA for the CDR3: TGTGCCAGCAGCTTAGGTCGGGTCAGCTCCTACGAGCAGTACTTC. Translation gives CASSLGRVSSYEQYF.

V is TRBV2 and J is TRBJ2-3, with 10 bases that match TRBD2. Germline CDR1 and CDR2: SNHLY and FYNNEI. The trim removed 6 bases at V and 5 bases at J, leaving 5 bases unmatched. The CDR3 consists of 14 residues. The CDR3 reads CASRWTSGQDTQYF. CDR3 DNA: TGTGCCAGCAGGTGGACTAGCGGACAAGATACGCAGTATTTT.

The chain couples TRBV18 to TRBJ1-3, with 9 bases fitting TRBD1. CDR1 and CDR2 from the germline V gene are KGHSH and LQKENI. There are 16 residues in the CDR3. The V gene end was trimmed by 6 bases and the J gene end by 2 bases; junction bases not matched to a gene: 8. This CDR3 is CASSQQGTGTGNTIYF. Here the CDR3 DNA reads TGTGCCAGCTCGCAACAAGGGACAGGGACTGGAAACACCATATATTTT. The variable domain in full, with the rest retrieved from reference TRBV18 and TRBJ1-3, is NAGVMQNPRHLVRRRGQEARLRCSPMKGHSHVYWYRQLPEEGLKFMVYLQKENIIDESGMPKERFSAEFPKEGPSILRIQQVVRGDSAAYFCASSQQGTGTGNTIYFGEGSWLTVV.

V is TRBV25-1 and J is TRBJ1-4, with no clear D. The CDR3 length is 16 residues. CDR1 is MGHDK and CDR2 is SYGVNS in the germline V gene. Trimming stripped 1 base from V and 5 bases from J, with 14 bases between. The CDR3 loop reads CASSELSGGMNEKLFF. CDR3 coding DNA: TGTGCCAGCAGTGAATTAAGCGGAGGTATGAATGAAAAACTGTTTTTT.